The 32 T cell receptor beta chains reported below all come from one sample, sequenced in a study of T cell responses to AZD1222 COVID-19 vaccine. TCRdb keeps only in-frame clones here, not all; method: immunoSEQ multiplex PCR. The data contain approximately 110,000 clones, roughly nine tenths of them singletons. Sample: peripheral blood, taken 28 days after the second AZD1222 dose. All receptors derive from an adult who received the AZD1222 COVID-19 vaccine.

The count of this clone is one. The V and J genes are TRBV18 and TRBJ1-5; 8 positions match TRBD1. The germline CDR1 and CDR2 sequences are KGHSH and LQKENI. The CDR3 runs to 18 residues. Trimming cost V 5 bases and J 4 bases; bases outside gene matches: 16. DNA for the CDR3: TGTGCCAGCTCAAAGGGGGGCCGAACAGGGGGTTCGAATCAGCCCCAGCATTTT. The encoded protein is CASSKGGRTGGSNQPQHF. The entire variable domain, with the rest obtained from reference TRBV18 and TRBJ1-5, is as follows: NAGVMQNPRHLVRRRGQEARLRCSPMKGHSHVYWYRQLPEEGLKFMVYLQKENIIDESGMPKERFSAEFPKEGPSILRIQQVVRGDSAAYFCASSKGGRTGGSNQPQHFGDGTRLSIL.

CDR3 sequence: CASSPRDRGPSNEKLFF. CDR3 coding DNA: TGTGCCAGCAGCCCCCGAGACAGGGGTCCCTCTAATGAAAAACTGTTTTTT. J is TRBJ1-4 and V is TRBV9, with 8 bases that match TRBD1. The length of the CDR3 is 17 residues. The V gene's germline CDR1 is SGDLS and CDR2 YYNGEE. V shed 4 bases, J shed 3 bases, and the junction held 11 bases outside the gene matches.

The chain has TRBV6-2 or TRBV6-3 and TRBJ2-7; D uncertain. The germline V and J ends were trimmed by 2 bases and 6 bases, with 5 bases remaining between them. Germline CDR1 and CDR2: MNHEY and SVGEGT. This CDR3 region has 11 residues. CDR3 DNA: TGTGCCAGCAGTTACGTCTCCGAGCAGTACTTC. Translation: CASSYVSEQYF.

CDR3 nucleotide sequence: TGTGCCAGCAGTTTTTATCGGGGGACTCCGGAGACCCAGTACTTC. This codes for CASSFYRGTPETQYF. This rearrangement joins TRBV27 to TRBJ2-5, with TRBD2 as a possible D gene (6 bases). V gave up 3 bases and J gave up 5 bases, with 16 bases separating them. This CDR3 region has 15 residues. From germline, CDR1 is MNHEY and CDR2 SMNVEV (reference sequence).

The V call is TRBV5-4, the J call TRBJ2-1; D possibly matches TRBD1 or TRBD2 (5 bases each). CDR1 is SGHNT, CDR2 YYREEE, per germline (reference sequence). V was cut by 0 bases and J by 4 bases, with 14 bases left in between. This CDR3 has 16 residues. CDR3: CASSLGDPTKYNEQFF. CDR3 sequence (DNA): TGTGCCAGCAGCTTGGGGGACCCGACGAAATACAATGAGCAGTTCTTC.

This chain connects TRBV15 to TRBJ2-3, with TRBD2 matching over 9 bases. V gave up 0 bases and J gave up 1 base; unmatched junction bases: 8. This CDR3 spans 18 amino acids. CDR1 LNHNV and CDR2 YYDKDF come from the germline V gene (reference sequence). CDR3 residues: CATSRDRAGGPGTDTQYF. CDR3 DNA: TGTGCCACCAGCAGAGATCGGGCGGGAGGGCCGGGCACAGATACGCAGTATTTT.

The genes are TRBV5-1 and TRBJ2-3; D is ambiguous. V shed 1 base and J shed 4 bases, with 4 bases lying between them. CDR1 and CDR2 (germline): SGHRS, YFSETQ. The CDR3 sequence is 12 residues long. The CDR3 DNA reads TGCGCCAGCAGCTTGAGGGCAGATACGCAGTATTTT. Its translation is CASSLRADTQYF. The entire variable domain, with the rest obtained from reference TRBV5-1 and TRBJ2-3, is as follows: KAGVTQTPRYLIKTRGQQVTLSCSPISGHRSVSWYQQTPGQGLQFLFEYFSETQRNKGNFPGRFSGRQFSNSRSEMNVSTLELGDSALYLCASSLRADTQYFGPGTRLTVL.

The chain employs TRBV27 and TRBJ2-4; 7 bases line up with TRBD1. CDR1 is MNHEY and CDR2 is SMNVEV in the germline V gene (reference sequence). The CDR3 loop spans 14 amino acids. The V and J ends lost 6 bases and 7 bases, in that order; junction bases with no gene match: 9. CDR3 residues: CASRTTGLGNIQYF. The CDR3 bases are TGTGCCAGCAGAACGACAGGGTTAGGCAACATTCAGTACTTC.

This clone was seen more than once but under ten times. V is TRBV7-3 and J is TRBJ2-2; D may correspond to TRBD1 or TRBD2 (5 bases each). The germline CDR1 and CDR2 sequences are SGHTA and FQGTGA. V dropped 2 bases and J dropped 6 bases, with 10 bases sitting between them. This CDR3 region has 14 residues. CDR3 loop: CASSLGGSAGELFF. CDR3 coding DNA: TGTGCCAGCAGCTTAGGGGGTTCCGCCGGGGAGCTGTTTTTT. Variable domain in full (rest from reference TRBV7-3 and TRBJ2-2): GAGVSQTPSNKVTEKGKYVELRCDPISGHTALYWYRQSLGQGPEFLIYFQGTGAADDSGLPNDRFFAVRPEGSVSTLKIQRTERGDSAVYLCASSLGGSAGELFFGEGSRLTVL.

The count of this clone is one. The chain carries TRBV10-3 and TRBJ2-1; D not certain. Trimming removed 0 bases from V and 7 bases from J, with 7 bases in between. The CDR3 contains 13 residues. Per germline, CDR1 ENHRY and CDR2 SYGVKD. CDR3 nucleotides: TGTGCCATCAGTGAGTCGAACAGTAATGAGCAGTTCTTC. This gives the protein CAISESNSNEQFF.

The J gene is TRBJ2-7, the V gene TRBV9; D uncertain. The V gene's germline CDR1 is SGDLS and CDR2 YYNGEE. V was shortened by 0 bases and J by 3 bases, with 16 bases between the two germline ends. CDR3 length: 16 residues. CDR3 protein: CASSVDARLNLYEQYF. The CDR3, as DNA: TGTGCCAGCAGCGTAGATGCGCGCCTTAACCTCTACGAGCAGTACTTC.

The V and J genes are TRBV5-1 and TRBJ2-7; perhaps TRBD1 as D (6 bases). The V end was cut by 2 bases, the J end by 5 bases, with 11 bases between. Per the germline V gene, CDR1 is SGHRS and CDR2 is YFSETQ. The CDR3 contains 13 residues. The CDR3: CASSFSGENEQYF. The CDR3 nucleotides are TGCGCCAGCAGCTTTTCAGGGGAGAACGAGCAGTACTTC.

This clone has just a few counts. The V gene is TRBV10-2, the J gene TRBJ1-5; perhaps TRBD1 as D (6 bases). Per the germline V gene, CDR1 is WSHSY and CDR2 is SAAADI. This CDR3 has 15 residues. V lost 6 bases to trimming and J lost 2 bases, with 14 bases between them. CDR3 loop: CASRETGGGNQPQHF. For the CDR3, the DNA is TGCGCCAGCAGGGAGACAGGAGGTGGCAATCAGCCCCAGCATTTT.

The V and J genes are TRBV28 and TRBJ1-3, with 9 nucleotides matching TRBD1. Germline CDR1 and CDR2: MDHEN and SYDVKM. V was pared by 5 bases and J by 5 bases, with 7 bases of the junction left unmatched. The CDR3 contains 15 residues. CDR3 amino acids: CASSPAGTGRNTIYF. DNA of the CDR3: TGTGCCAGCAGTCCCGCCGGGACAGGGCGAAACACCATATATTTT.

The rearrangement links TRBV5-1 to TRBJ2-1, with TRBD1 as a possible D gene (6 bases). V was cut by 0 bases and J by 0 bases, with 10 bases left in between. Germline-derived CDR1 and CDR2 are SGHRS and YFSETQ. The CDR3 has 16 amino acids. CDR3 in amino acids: CASSLADSSSYNEQFF. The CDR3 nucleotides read TGCGCCAGCAGCTTGGCGGACAGTAGCTCCTACAATGAGCAGTTCTTC.

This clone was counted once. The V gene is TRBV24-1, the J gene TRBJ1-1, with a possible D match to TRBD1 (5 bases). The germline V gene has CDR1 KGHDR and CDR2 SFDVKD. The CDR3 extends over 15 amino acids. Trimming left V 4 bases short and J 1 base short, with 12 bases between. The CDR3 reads CATSEGGGENTEAFF. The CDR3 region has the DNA TGTGCCACCAGTGAGGGTGGGGGGGAGAACACTGAAGCTTTCTTT.

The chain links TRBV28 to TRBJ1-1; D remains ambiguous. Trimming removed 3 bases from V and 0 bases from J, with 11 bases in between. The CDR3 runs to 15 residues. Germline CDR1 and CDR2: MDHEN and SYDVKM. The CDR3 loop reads CASSFGRTLNTEAFF. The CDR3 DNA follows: TGTGCCAGCAGTTTTGGACGGACCCTGAACACTGAAGCTTTCTTT.

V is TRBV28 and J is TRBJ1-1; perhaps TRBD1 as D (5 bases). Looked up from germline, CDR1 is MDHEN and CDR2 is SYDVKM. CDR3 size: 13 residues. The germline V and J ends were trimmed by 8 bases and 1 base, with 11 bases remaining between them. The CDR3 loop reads CASLDSTNTEAFF. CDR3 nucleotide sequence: TGTGCCAGCTTAGACAGTACGAACACTGAAGCTTTCTTT.

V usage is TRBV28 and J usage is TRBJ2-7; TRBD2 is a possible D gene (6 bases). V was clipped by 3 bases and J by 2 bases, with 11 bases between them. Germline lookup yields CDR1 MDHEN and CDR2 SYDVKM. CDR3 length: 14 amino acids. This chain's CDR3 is CASSFRGFPYEQYF. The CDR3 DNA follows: TGTGCCAGCAGTTTCCGGGGGTTTCCCTACGAGCAGTACTTC.

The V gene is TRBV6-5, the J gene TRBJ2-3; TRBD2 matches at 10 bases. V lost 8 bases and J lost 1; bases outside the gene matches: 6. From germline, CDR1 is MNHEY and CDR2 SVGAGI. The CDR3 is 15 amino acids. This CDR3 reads CASLFLAGGTDTQYF. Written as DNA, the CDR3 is TGTGCCAGCCTCTTTCTAGCGGGAGGCACAGATACGCAGTATTTT.

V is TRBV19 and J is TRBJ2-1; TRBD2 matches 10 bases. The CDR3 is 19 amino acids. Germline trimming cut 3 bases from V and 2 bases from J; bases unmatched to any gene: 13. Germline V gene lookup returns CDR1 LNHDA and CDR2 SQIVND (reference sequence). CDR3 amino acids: CASSIPKTEAGGPYNEQFF. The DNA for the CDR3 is TGTGCCAGTAGTATTCCCAAAACTGAAGCGGGAGGGCCCTACAATGAGCAGTTCTTC.

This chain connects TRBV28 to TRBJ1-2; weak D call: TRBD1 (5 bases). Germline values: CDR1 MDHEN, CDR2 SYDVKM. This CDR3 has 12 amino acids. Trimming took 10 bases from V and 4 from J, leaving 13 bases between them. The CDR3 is CATGGEAYGYTF. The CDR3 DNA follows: TGTGCCACCGGGGGGGAGGCCTATGGCTACACCTTC.

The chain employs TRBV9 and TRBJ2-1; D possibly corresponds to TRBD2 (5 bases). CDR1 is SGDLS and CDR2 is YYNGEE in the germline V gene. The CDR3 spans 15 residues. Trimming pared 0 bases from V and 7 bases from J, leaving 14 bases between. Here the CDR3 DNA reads TGTGCCAGCAGCGTAGTGGCTAGTAGGAGGAATGAGCAGTTCTTC. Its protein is CASSVVASRRNEQFF.

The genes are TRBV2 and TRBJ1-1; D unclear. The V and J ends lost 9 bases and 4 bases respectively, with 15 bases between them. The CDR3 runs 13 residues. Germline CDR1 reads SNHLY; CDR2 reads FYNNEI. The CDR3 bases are TGTGCCAGGAGCAAATTGAGTGGCACTGAAGCTTTCTTT. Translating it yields CARSKLSGTEAFF.

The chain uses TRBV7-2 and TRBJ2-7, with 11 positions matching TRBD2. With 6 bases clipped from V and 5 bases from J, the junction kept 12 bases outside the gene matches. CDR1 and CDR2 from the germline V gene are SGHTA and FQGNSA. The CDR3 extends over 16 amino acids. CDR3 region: CASSFQPGLAEDEQYF. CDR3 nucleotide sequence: TGTGCCAGCAGTTTTCAACCGGGACTAGCGGAAGACGAGCAGTACTTC.

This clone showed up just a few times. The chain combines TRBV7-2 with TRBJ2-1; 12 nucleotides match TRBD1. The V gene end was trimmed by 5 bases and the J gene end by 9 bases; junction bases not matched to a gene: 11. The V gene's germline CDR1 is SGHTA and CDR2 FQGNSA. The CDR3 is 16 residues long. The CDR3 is CASSPKSGTGGGEQFF. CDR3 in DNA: TGTGCCAGCAGCCCGAAGTCCGGGACAGGGGGCGGTGAGCAGTTCTTC.

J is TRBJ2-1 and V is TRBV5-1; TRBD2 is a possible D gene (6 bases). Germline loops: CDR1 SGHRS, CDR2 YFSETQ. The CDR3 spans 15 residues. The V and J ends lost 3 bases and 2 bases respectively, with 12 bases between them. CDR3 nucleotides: TGCGCCAGCAGCTCCTTGGGGACTGCCTACAATGAGCAGTTCTTC. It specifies CASSSLGTAYNEQFF.

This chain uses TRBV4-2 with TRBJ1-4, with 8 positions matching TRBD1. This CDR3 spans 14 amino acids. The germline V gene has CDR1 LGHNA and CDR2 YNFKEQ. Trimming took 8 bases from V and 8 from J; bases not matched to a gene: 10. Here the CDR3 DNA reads TGTGCCAGCGGAGCGGGGACAGGATTCGAAAAACTGTTTTTT. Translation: CASGAGTGFEKLFF.

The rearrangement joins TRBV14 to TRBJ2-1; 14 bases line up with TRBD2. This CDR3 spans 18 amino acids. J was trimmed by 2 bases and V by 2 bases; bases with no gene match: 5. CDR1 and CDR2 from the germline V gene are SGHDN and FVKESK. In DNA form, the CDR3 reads TGTGCCAGCAGCCAATTGACTAGCGGGAGGGCCCCCTACAATGAGCAGTTCTTC. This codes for CASSQLTSGRAPYNEQFF.

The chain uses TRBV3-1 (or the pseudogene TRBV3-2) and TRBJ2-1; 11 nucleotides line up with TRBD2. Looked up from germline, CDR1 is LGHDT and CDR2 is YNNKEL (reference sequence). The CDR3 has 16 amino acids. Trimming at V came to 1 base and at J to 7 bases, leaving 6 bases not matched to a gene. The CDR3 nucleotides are TGTGCCAGCAGCCAAGTTGGGGCTAGCGGGAGGAATGAGCAGTTCTTC. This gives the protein CASSQVGASGRNEQFF.

This chain's CDR3 is CASSVAATNEKLFF. DNA for the CDR3: TGTGCCAGCAGCGTAGCCGCAACTAATGAAAAACTGTTTTTT. J is TRBJ1-4 and V is TRBV9; unclear D gene. This CDR3 spans 14 amino acids. The germline V gene encodes CDR1 SGDLS and CDR2 YYNGEE. The V end was cut by 0 bases, the J end by 0 bases, with 3 bases between.

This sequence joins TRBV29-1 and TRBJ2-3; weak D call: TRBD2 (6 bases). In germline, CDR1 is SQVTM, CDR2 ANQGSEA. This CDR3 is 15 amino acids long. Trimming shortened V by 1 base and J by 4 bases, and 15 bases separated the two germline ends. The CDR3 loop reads CSVEGDPGGADTQYF. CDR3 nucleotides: TGCAGCGTTGAAGGTGACCCGGGCGGGGCAGATACGCAGTATTTT.